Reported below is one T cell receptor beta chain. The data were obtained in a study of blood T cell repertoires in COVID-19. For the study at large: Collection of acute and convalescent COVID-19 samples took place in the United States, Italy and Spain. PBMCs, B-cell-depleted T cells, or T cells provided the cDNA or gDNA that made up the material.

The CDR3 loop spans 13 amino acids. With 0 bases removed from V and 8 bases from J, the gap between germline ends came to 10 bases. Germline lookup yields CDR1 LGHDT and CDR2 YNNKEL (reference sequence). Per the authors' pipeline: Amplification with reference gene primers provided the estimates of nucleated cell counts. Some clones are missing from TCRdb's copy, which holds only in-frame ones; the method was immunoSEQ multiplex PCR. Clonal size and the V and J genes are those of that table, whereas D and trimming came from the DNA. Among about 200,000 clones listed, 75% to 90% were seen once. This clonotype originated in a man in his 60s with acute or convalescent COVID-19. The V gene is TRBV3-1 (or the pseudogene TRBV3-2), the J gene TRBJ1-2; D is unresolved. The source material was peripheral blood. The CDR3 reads CASSQDAPRGYTF. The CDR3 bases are TGTGCCAGCAGCCAAGATGCACCGAGGGGCTACACCTTC.